Below, 3 T cell receptor beta chains from the same sample are listed, as sequenced in a study of blood T cell repertoires in COVID-19. TCRdb keeps only in-frame clones here, not all; method: immunoSEQ multiplex PCR. This table has a few hundred thousand clones, 80% to 90% appearing once. Sequencing was done on a sample of PBMCs or T cells enriched from blood (not recorded which). The receptors stem from a young man who had recovered from COVID-19.

J is TRBJ2-5 and V is TRBV27, with 11 bases that match TRBD2. This CDR3 comprises 18 residues. Looked up from germline, CDR1 is MNHEY and CDR2 is SMNVEV (reference sequence). V lost 0 bases, J lost 1 base, and 7 bases stayed unmatched. The DNA for the CDR3 is TGTGCCAGCAGTTTATCCGTCTTAGCGGGGGGGATCCAAGAGACCCAGTACTTC. Protein sequence: CASSLSVLAGGIQETQYF.

This chain uses TRBV28 with TRBJ2-3; D uncertain. The V and J ends lost 2 bases and 2 bases respectively, with 14 bases between them. This CDR3 has 16 amino acids. Germline V gene sequence: CDR1 MDHEN, CDR2 SYDVKM. The CDR3 DNA follows: TGTGCCAGCAGTTTACTATCCCGACTCGACACAGATACGCAGTATTTT. Its protein is CASSLLSRLDTDTQYF.

The CDR3 nucleotides are TGTGCCAGCAGACAGGGTCCCGGGGAGCTGTTTTTT. Its protein product is CASRQGPGELFF. The genes are TRBV28 and TRBJ2-2; a weak D match, TRBD1 (6 bases). Germline loops: CDR1 MDHEN, CDR2 SYDVKM. V was pared by 6 bases and J by 6 bases, with 8 bases between. The length of the CDR3 is 12 residues.